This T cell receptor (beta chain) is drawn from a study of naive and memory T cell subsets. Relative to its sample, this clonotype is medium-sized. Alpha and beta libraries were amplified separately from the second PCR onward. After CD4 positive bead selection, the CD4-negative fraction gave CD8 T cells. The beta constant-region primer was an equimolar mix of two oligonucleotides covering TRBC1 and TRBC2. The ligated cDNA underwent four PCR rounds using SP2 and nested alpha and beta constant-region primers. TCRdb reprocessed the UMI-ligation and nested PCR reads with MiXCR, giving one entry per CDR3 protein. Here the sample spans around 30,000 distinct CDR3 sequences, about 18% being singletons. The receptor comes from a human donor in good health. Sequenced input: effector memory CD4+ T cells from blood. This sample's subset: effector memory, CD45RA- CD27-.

The CDR3 DNA is TGTGCCAGCAGTTCGACAGGGGGTGTTAGCAATCAGCCCCAGCATTTT. It codes for CASSSTGGVSNQPQHF. The chain has TRBV12-3 or TRBV12-4 and TRBJ1-5; 9 bases align to TRBD1. The CDR3 contains 16 residues. V was clipped by 4 bases and J by 0 bases; unmatched bases: 4.